These 23 T cell receptor beta chains came from one sample sequenced in a study of shared clonotypes between healthy human individuals. The table came from immunoSEQ multiplex PCR; TCRdb's copy has only in-frame clones and leaves some out. Here the sample spans about 2.1 million clones, about 92% being singletons. The naive CD8 population came from CD45RO-negative cells selected for CCR7, without terminally differentiated effector memory CD45RA+ cells. The sample was naive CD8+ T cells from PBMCs. These receptor sequences come from a man younger than 35 in good health. Some clones in this sample may be carry-over from other donors' samples.

The chain has TRBV21-1 and TRBJ2-1; the DNA was not compared with TRBD2, the D call given in the table. TRBV21-1 is deemed a pseudogene. The CDR3 has 18 residues. This CDR3 is CASSRGLAGGTNLNEQFF. The CDR3 DNA follows: TGTGCCAGCAGCAGAGGACTAGCGGGAGGGACAAATCTCAATGAGCAGTTCTTC.

The rearrangement uses TRBV4-1 and TRBJ2-7; 8 nucleotides match TRBD2. Germline lookup yields CDR1 MGHRA and CDR2 YSYEKL. The CDR3 length is 16 residues. V was clipped by 0 bases and J by 4 bases; unmatched bases: 8. In DNA, the CDR3 is TGCGCCAGCAGCCAAGATCCCCCCGGGAGGGTATACGAGCAGTACTTC. Translated, it gives CASSQDPPGRVYEQYF.

Notes on this clone: This sample also contains other DNA sequences that code for the same CDR3. The CDR3: CASSLGHEQFF. The CDR3 DNA follows: TGTGCCAGCAGTTTAGGACATGAGCAGTTCTTC. The chain couples TRBV27 to TRBJ2-1; D gene unclear. The CDR3 runs 11 residues. Trimming cost V 2 bases and J 8 bases, with 4 bases left between them. From germline, CDR1 is MNHEY and CDR2 SMNVEV (reference sequence).

The rearrangement joins TRBV7-9 to TRBJ2-3; 8 nucleotides line up with TRBD1. This CDR3 is built from 16 residues. V shed 4 bases and J 1 base; nucleotides not matched to a gene: 7. Germline assignment: CDR1 SEHNR and CDR2 FQNEAQ (reference sequence). CDR3 bases: TGTGCCAGCAGCTCACAAAGGGACAGGCGCACAGATACGCAGTATTTT. Translated: CASSSQRDRRTDTQYF. The full variable domain, its missing parts supplied by reference TRBV7-9 and TRBJ2-3, is DTGVSQNPRHKITKRGQNVTFRCDPISEHNRLYWYRQTLGQGPEFLTYFQNEAQLEKSRLLSDRFSAERPKGSFSTLEIQRTEQGDSAMYLCASSSQRDRRTDTQYFGPGTRLTVL.

Notes on this clone: One end of the junction fails to match germline, which may point to a read error. The chain recombines TRBV5-1 with TRBJ2-1; D is unresolved. Germline CDR1 and CDR2: SGHRS and YFSETQ. The CDR3 totals 15 residues. The CDR3 region is CASRLDLGLLNEQFF. CDR3 bases: TGCGCCAGCAGATTGGATCTGGGGTTGCTCAATGAGCAGTTCTTC.

This clone was seen only once. The chain employs TRBV25-1 and TRBJ2-1; no clear D. V was clipped by 6 bases and J by 5 bases, with 14 bases between them. Per germline, CDR1 MGHDK and CDR2 SYGVNS. This CDR3 is 14 amino acids long. DNA for the CDR3: TGTGCCAGCAGAACGACGGGTACCAACAATGAGCAGTTCTTC. Translating it yields CASRTTGTNNEQFF.

This clone was recorded only once. The chain links TRBV16 to TRBJ2-7; perhaps TRBD1 as D (5 bases). Between the trimmed V and J ends, which lost 4 bases and 6 bases, there was a span of 13 bases. The germline CDR1 and CDR2 sequences are KGHSY and FQNENV. The CDR3 spans 13 residues. CDR3 sequence (DNA): TGTGCCAGCAGCCTCCCCAGGGCACTCGAGCAGTACTTC. Protein sequence: CASSLPRALEQYF.

The chain couples TRBV6-1 to TRBJ2-7; unclear D gene. The germline gives CDR1 MNHNS, CDR2 SASEGT. The CDR3 has 15 amino acids. The V end was cut by 1 base, the J end by 0 bases, with 10 bases between. The CDR3 here is CASSEVKRSSYEQYF. CDR3 DNA: TGTGCCAGCAGTGAAGTTAAGCGTTCCTCCTACGAGCAGTACTTC.

The gene calls are TRBV9 and TRBJ2-4; D remains ambiguous. Trimming removed 5 bases from V and 2 bases from J, with 11 bases in between. CDR1 and CDR2 (germline): SGDLS, YYNGEE. This CDR3 region has 14 residues. The CDR3 here is CASSPGLTKNIQYF. CDR3 sequence (DNA): TGTGCCAGCAGTCCGGGCCTGACCAAAAACATTCAGTACTTC. Full variable domain (remainder filled in from reference TRBV9 and TRBJ2-4): DSGVTQTPKHLITATGQRVTLRCSPRSGDLSVYWYQQSLDQGLQFLIQYYNGEERAKGNILERFSAQQFPDLHSELNLSSLELGDSALYFCASSPGLTKNIQYFGAGTRLSVL.

The CDR3 region has the DNA TGTGCCTGGAGTCACAATCTAGTCCACGAGCAGTACTTC. It encodes CAWSHNLVHEQYF. This chain connects TRBV30 to TRBJ2-7; no definite D call. V dropped 2 bases and J dropped 5 bases, with 13 bases sitting between them. Germline V CDR1 and CDR2: GTSNPN, SVGIG (reference sequence). The CDR3 contains 13 residues.

This sequence joins TRBV7-2 and TRBJ2-7; TRBD2 agrees at 9 bases. The CDR3 spans 16 residues. Germline V gene sequence: CDR1 SGHTA, CDR2 FQGNSA. Unmatched junction bases numbered 9, after V lost 5 bases and J lost 1 base. The CDR3 DNA is TGTGCCAGCAGCCTAAATAGCGGGAGTCCTTCCTACGAGCAGTACTTC. This codes for CASSLNSGSPSYEQYF.

The chain employs TRBV4-3 and TRBJ2-5; 7 bases align to TRBD2. CDR3 length: 16 amino acids. The ends lost 4 bases at V and 1 base at J; junction bases unmatched: 9. Germline CDR1 is LGHNA and CDR2 is YSLEER. The CDR3 DNA reads TGCGCCAGCAGCCCCGTCGGGGCGGGAGTCCAAGAGACCCAGTACTTC. Residues: CASSPVGAGVQETQYF.

This clone was detected only once. The J gene is TRBJ2-1, the V gene TRBV28; D perhaps matches TRBD2 (5 bases). Germline lookup yields CDR1 MDHEN and CDR2 SYDVKM. The CDR3 spans 12 residues. V was pared by 8 bases and J by 10 bases, with 15 bases between. Here the CDR3 DNA reads TGTGCCAGCCTCCGAGGGCCGGGGGAGCAGTTCTTC. This encodes CASLRGPGEQFF.

With regard to this clone: One end of the junction does not line up with germline, which may come from a read error. The same CDR3 is also encoded by other DNA sequences in this sample. This chain links TRBV9 with TRBJ1-1, with no clear D. This CDR3 is 10 amino acids long. The germline V gene encodes CDR1 SGDLS and CDR2 YYNGEE. The CDR3: CASSGTEAFF. The CDR3 DNA reads as TGTGCCAGCTCCGGAACTGAAGCTTTTTTT.

V gene TRBV14 combines with J gene TRBJ2-7; 7 nucleotides line up with TRBD2. This CDR3 is built from 16 residues. Trimming removed 0 bases from V and 0 bases from J; junction bases left unmatched: 5. From germline, CDR1 is SGHDN and CDR2 FVKESK. The CDR3 here is CASSQEPGLLSYEQYF. Written as DNA, the CDR3 is TGTGCCAGCAGCCAAGAGCCGGGACTACTCTCCTACGAGCAGTACTTC.

The genes are TRBV5-1 and TRBJ1-2, with unresolved D. This CDR3 has 14 amino acids. Trimming cost V 4 bases and J 1 base, with 11 bases left between them. Germline V gives CDR1 SGHRS, CDR2 YFSETQ. The CDR3 DNA reads TGCGCCAGCAGCCCCCCGGCGGGTAACTATGGCTACACCTTC. It codes for CASSPPAGNYGYTF.

This chain joins TRBV6-5 and TRBJ1-1; no definite D call. CDR3 length: 13 residues. Germline assignment: CDR1 MNHEY and CDR2 SVGAGI. The V end lost 10 bases, the J end lost 0 bases, and 12 bases lay between the germline ends. In DNA form, the CDR3 reads TGTGCCACCTCTATTTCTCTGAACACTGAAGCTTTCTTT. Translating gives CATSISLNTEAFF.

For this clone: The identical CDR3 is also encoded by other nucleotide sequences in the sample. The chain carries TRBV29-1 and TRBJ2-7; D is possibly TRBD1 (5 bases). The CDR3 totals 11 residues. V was cut by 6 bases and J by 4 bases, with 10 bases left in between. Germline CDR1 reads SQVTM; CDR2 reads ANQGSEA. The CDR3 DNA reads TGCAGCGTGACAGTGGCGTACGAGCAGTACTTC. Encoded protein: CSVTVAYEQYF.

The rearrangement links TRBV11-2 to TRBJ2-7, with a possible D match to TRBD2 (8 bases). This CDR3 comprises 15 residues. Deletions cut 7 bases from V and 1 base from J, with 17 bases between. Looked up from germline, CDR1 is SGHAT and CDR2 is FQNNGV. CDR3: CASTPGGGFSYEQYF. CDR3 DNA: TGTGCCAGCACCCCGGGAGGGGGCTTTTCCTACGAGCAGTACTTC.

The rearrangement uses TRBV11-2 and TRBJ2-2; D perhaps matches TRBD2 (6 bases). Germline lookup yields CDR1 SGHAT and CDR2 FQNNGV. The V end lost 2 bases, the J end lost 2 bases, and 18 bases lay between the germline ends. CDR3 length equals 18 residues. This CDR3 reads CASSLSLASVHNTGELFF. The CDR3, as DNA: TGTGCCAGCAGCTTAAGTTTGGCTAGCGTGCACAACACCGGGGAGCTGTTTTTT.

The genes are TRBV10-1 and TRBJ2-3; 7 bases map to TRBD1. Germline lookup yields CDR1 WNHNN and CDR2 SYGVQD (reference sequence). The CDR3 has 15 residues. The V and J ends lost 5 bases and 2 bases, in that order; junction bases with no gene match: 7. CDR3 protein: CASSRDSWVTDTQYF. CDR3 bases: TGCGCCAGCAGTAGGGACAGTTGGGTCACAGATACGCAGTATTTT.

V is TRBV6-5 and J is TRBJ1-1; D is unresolved. This CDR3 is built from 14 residues. The germline gives CDR1 MNHEY, CDR2 SVGAGI. V was shortened by 5 bases and J by 1 base, with 11 bases between the two germline ends. The CDR3 region is CASSEPDQNTEAFF. DNA for the CDR3: TGTGCCAGCAGTGAGCCGGATCAGAACACTGAAGCTTTCTTT.

This chain uses TRBV21-1 with TRBJ2-2; TRBD2 reflects the table's D call only, with no check against the DNA. TRBV21-1 is shown as a pseudogene. The CDR3 is made up of 22 amino acids. The CDR3 DNA reads as TGTGCCAGCAGCAAAGGGACAAAAGAGCCGGGACTAGCGGGATCGAACACCGGGGAGCTGTTTTTT. Translated: CASSKGTKEPGLAGSNTGELFF.